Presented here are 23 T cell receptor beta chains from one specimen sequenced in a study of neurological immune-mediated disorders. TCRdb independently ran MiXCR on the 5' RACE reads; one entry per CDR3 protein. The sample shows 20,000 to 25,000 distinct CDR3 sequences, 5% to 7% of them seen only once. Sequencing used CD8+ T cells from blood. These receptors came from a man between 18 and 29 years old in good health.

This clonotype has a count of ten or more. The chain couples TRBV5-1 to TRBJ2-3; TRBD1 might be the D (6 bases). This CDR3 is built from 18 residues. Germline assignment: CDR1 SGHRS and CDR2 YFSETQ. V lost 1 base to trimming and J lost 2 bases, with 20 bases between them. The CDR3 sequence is CASSLYFLSAGATDTQYF. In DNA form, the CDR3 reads TGCGCCAGCAGCTTGTATTTTCTCTCGGCAGGGGCCACAGATACGCAGTATTTT.

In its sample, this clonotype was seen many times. CDR3 sequence reads: CASSLRASGAGEQFF. In DNA, the CDR3 is TGCGCCAGCAGCCTAAGGGCTAGCGGGGCTGGTGAGCAGTTCTTC. The chain uses TRBV4-1 and TRBJ2-1; 9 bases map to TRBD2. The germline CDR1 and CDR2 sequences are MGHRA and YSYEKL. Trimming at V came to 4 bases and at J to 9 bases, leaving 10 bases not matched to a gene. CDR3 length equals 15 residues.

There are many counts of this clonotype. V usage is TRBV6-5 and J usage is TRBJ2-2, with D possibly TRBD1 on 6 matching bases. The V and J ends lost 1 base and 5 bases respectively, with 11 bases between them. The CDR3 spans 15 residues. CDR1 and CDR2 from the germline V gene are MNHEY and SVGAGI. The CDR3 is CASSYLSGETGELFF. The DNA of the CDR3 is TGTGCCAGCAGTTACTTGTCAGGGGAAACCGGGGAGCTGTTTTTT.

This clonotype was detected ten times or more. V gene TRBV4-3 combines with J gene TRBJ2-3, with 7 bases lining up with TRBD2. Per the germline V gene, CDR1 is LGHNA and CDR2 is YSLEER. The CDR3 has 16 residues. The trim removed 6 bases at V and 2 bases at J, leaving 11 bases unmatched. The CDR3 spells CASSPDVRGYTDTQYF. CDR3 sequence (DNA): TGCGCCAGCAGTCCTGACGTGCGGGGGTACACAGATACGCAGTATTTT.

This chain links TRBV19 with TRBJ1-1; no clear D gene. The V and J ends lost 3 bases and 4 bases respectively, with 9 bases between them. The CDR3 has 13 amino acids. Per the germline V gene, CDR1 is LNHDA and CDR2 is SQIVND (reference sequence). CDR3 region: CASSIRLRTEAFF. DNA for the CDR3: TGTGCCAGTAGTATCCGCCTCCGCACTGAAGCTTTCTTT.

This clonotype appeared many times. The CDR3 nucleotides are TGTGCCAGCAGCTTAGGGGCTAACTATGGCTACACCTTC. It encodes CASSLGANYGYTF. The rearrangement links TRBV11-2 to TRBJ1-2; no definite D call. Germline V gives CDR1 SGHAT, CDR2 FQNNGV. Trimming removed 1 base from V and 0 bases from J, with 3 bases in between. This CDR3 is 13 amino acids long.

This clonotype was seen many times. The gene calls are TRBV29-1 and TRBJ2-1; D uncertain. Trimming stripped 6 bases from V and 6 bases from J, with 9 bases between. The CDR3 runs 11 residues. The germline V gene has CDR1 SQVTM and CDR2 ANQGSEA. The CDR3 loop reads CSVALGNEQFF. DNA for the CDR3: TGCAGCGTGGCACTGGGCAATGAGCAGTTCTTC.

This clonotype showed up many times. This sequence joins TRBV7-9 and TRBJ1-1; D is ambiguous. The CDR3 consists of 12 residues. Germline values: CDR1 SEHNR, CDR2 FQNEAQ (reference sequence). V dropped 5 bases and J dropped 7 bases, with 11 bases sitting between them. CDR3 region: CASSPPGDEAFF. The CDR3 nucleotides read TGTGCCAGCAGCCCGCCGGGAGATGAAGCTTTCTTT. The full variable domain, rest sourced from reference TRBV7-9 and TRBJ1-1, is DTGVSQNPRHKITKRGQNVTFRCDPISEHNRLYWYRQTLGQGPEFLTYFQNEAQLEKSRLLSDRFSAERPKGSFSTLEIQRTEQGDSAMYLCASSPPGDEAFFGQGTRLTVV.

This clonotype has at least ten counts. CDR3 in DNA: TGCGCCAGCAGCTCCCGGGACAGGGTTTACAATGAGCAGTTCTTC. Residues: CASSSRDRVYNEQFF. V usage is TRBV5-1 and J usage is TRBJ2-1, with TRBD1 matching 9 bases. This CDR3 is 15 amino acids long. Germline CDR1 reads SGHRS; CDR2 reads YFSETQ. The junction had 5 bases not matched to a gene; V was cut back by 3 bases and J by 4 bases.

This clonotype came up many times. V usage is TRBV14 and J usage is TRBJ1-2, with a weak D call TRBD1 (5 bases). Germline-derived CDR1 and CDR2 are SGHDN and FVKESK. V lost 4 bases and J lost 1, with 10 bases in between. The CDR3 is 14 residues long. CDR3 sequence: CASSPGTDNYGYTF. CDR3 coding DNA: TGTGCCAGCAGCCCCGGGACGGATAACTATGGCTACACCTTC.

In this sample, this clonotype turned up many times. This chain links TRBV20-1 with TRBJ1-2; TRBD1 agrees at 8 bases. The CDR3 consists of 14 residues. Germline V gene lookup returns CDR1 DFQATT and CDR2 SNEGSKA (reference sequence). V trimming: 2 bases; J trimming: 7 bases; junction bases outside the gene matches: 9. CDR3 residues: CSARPRQGLGGYTF. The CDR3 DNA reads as TGCAGTGCTAGACCTCGACAGGGGTTGGGTGGCTACACCTTC.

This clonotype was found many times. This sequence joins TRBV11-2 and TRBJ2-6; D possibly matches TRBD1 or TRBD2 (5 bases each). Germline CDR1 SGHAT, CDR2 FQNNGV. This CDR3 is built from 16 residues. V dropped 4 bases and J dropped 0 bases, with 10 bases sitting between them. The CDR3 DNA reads TGTGCCAGCAGCTGGGACGGAATCTCTGGGGCCAACGTCCTGACTTTC. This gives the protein CASSWDGISGANVLTF.

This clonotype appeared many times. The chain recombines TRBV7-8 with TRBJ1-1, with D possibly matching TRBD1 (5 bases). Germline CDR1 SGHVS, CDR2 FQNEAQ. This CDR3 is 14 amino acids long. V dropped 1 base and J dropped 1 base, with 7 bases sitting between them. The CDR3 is CASSLGGANTEAFF. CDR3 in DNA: TGTGCCAGCAGCTTAGGTGGGGCGAACACTGAAGCTTTCTTT.

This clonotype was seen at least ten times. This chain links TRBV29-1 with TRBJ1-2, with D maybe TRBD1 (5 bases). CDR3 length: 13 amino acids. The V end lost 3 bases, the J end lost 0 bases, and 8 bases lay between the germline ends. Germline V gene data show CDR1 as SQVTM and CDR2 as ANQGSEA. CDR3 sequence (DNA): TGCAGCGTTGACGACAGAACTAACTATGGCTACACCTTC. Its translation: CSVDDRTNYGYTF.

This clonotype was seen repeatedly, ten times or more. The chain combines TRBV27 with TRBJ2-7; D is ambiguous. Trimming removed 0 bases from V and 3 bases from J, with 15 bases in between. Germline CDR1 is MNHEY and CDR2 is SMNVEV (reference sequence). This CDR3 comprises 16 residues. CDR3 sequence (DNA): TGTGCCAGCAGTTTATCCGGAACCGCTATCCTCTACGAGCAGTACTTC. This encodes CASSLSGTAILYEQYF.

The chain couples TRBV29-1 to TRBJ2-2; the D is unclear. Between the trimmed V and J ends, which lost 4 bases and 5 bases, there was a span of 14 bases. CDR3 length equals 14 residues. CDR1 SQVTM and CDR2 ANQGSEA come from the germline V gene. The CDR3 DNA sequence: TGCAGCGTTGCAAAGGTATACGAAACCGGGGAGCTGTTTTTT. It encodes CSVAKVYETGELFF.

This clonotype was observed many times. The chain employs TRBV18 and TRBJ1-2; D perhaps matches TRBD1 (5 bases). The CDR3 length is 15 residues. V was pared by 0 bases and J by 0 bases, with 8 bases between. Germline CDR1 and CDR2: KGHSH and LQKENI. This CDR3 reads CASSPPGGTNYGYTF. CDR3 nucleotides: TGTGCCAGCTCACCACCCGGGGGGACTAACTATGGCTACACCTTC.

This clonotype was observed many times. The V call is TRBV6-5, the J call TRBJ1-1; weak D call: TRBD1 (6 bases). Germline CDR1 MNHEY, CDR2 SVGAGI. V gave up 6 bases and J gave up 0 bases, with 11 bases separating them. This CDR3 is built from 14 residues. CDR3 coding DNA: TGTGCCAGCAGGGCAGGGGCCCTGAACACTGAAGCTTTCTTT. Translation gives CASRAGALNTEAFF.

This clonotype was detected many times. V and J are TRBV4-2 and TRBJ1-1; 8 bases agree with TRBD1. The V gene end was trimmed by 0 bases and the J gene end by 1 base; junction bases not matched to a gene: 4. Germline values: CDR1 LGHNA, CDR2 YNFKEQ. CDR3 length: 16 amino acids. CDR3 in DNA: TGTGCCAGCAGCCAAGATGAAACAGGGGGGAACACTGAAGCTTTCTTT. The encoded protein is CASSQDETGGNTEAFF.

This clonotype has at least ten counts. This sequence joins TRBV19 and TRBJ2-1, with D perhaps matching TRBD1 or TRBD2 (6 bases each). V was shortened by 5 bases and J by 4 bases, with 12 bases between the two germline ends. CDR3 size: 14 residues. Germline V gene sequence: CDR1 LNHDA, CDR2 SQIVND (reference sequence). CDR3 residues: CASSFGGAYNEQFF. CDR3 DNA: TGTGCCAGTAGTTTCGGGGGCGCATACAATGAGCAGTTCTTC.

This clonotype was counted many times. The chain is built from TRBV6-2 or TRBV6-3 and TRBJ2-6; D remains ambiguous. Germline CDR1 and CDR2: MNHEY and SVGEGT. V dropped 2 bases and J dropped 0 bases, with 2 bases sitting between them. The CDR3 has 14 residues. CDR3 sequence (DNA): TGTGCCAGCAGTTACAACTCTGGGGCCAACGTCCTGACTTTC. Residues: CASSYNSGANVLTF.

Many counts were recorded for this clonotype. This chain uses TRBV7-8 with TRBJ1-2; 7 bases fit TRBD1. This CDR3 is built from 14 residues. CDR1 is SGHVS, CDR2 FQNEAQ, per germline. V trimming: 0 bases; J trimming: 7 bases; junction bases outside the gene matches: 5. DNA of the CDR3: TGTGCCAGCAGCTTAGCGGCAGGGGGAGTTGGCTACACCTTC. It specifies CASSLAAGGVGYTF.

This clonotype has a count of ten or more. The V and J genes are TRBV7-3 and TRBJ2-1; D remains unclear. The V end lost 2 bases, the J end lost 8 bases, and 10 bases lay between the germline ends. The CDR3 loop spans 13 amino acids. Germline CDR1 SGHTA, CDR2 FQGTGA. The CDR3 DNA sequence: TGTGCCAGCAGCTTAGACTGGGGTTATGAGCAGTTCTTC. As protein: CASSLDWGYEQFF.